This TCR beta chain was identified during a study of blood T cell repertoires in COVID-19. Clones were read by immunoSEQ multiplex PCR, and TCRdb kept only the in-frame ones, dropping some. Here the sample spans hundreds of thousands of clones, about 88% being singletons. The TCR was taken from a woman in her 30s who had recovered from COVID-19. Sequencing used PBMCs or T cells enriched from blood (not recorded which).

CDR3 amino acids: CATSASGGGQADTQYF. CDR3 nucleotides: TGTGCCACCAGCGCCTCCGGGGGGGGCCAGGCAGATACGCAGTATTTT. V is TRBV24-1 and J is TRBJ2-3, with 8 bases lining up with TRBD2. The CDR3 covers 16 residues. With V trimmed by 7 bases and J by 4 bases, 12 bases remained unmatched. Germline loops: CDR1 KGHDR, CDR2 SFDVKD.